This T cell receptor (beta chain) was captured in a study of regulatory T cells in long-lasting Graves disease. The CDR3 runs to 14 residues. J lost 7 bases, V lost 7 bases, and 5 bases had no gene match. Germline V gene sequence: CDR1 MNHEY, CDR2 SVGEGT. Specified time point: newly diagnosed GD, antithyroid drugs for less than 3 months. RNA extracted from PBMCs served as the sequencing template. The TCR beta library used iRepertoire HTBI primers with Arm-PCR amplification of CDR3. MiXCR was run by TCRdb on the multiplex PCR reads, yielding one entry per CDR3 protein. The sample includes around 480,000 distinct CDR3 sequences, around 16% of them seen just once. These data also featured in a second study, about T cells in Graves' hyperthyroidism and ophthalmopathy. According to that study: Clinical symptoms, serum thyroxine and TRAb, thyroid ultrasound and orbital computed tomography were used for the diagnoses.

The sequencing used peripheral blood mononuclear cells (PBMCs), collected at new diagnosis, from a patient treated with antithyroid drugs. The chain carries TRBV6-2 or TRBV6-3 and TRBJ2-1; the match to TRBD1 covers 12 bases. The sequence derives from a man aged 40-49 years with Graves disease. The CDR3, as DNA: TGTGCCAGCAACGGGACAGGGGGCTCGAATGAGCAGTTCTTC. Protein sequence: CASNGTGGSNEQFF.